This TCR beta chain was observed in a study of post-analysis software for immune sequencing data. Study conclusions and caveats: Five TRBV segments occurring more often in patients than controls included TRBV5-6, TRBV5-1 and TRBV20-1. People with multiple sclerosis had a significantly lower normalized Chao1 diversity than controls did.

V shed 1 base and J shed 0 bases, with 9 bases lying between them. Germline assignment: CDR1 SEHNR and CDR2 FQNEAQ (reference sequence). The CDR3 consists of 15 residues. Tagging with unique molecular identifiers was a feature of the TCR beta cDNA libraries. TCRdb re-called the PCR reads through MiXCR, storing one row per CDR3 protein. The sample yields about 540,000 distinct CDR3 sequences, roughly 34% seen once. This clonotype has at least ten counts. No antigen is known for it. This TCR was sampled from a girl between 2 and 17 years old with multiple sclerosis. Sequencing was performed on blood. The chain links TRBV7-9 to TRBJ1-1, with D unclear. CDR3 loop: CASSLGRTLNTEAFF. The CDR3 region has the DNA TGTGCCAGCAGCTTAGGGCGGACTCTGAACACTGAAGCTTTCTTT.